The 7 T cell receptor beta chains reported below all come from one sample, sequenced in a study of T-cell reconstitution after alpha-beta-depleted transplantation in children (dated by TCRdb to 2016 to 2017). The library was produced with PCR. For sequencing, an Illumina HiSeq 2500 was employed. To normalize quantification of the TCRbeta repertoire, the TCR libraries were built with molecular barcoding that relied on unique molecular identifiers. TCRdb cleaned the public reads at Q25 with fastp, built clones with MiXCR and kept in-frame beta chains. CDR3 protein sequences are deduplicated, and each keeps its most common genes and DNA. The sample table holds 90,000 to 95,000 distinct CDR3 sequences, of which about 12% were seen once. Jointly, the top ten make up around 14% of the sample. Here the sequenced sample was PBMCs from the stem cell graft donor, taken from the stem cell graft. The receptors derive from a human donor who donated a stem cell graft to a child with inherited bone marrow failure.

In its sample, this clonotype was seen many times. The chain couples TRBV9 to TRBJ1-6; possibly TRBD1 for D (5 bases). This CDR3 is 15 amino acids long. Germline lookup yields CDR1 SGDLS and CDR2 YYNGEE. Trimming shortened V by 2 bases and J by 9 bases, and 15 bases separated the two germline ends. The CDR3 is CASSVAPREGSPLHF. CDR3 DNA: TGTGCCAGCAGCGTCGCCCCCAGGGAGGGTTCACCCCTCCACTTT.

The V gene is TRBV5-5, the J gene TRBJ2-1, with 7 bases aligning to TRBD1. The trim removed 0 bases at V and 4 bases at J, leaving 4 bases unmatched. CDR3 length: 15 residues. Germline lookup yields CDR1 SGHKS and CDR2 YYEKEE (reference sequence). The CDR3 DNA reads as TGTGCCAGCAGCTTGGTTGGGACAGAATACAATGAGCAGTTCTTC. Protein: CASSLVGTEYNEQFF.

This clonotype was seen many times. CDR3 amino acids: CSARDSYGYTF. The CDR3 DNA follows: TGCAGTGCTAGGGACAGCTATGGCTACACCTTC. The chain has TRBV20-1 and TRBJ1-2, with a weak D call TRBD1 (6 bases). Trimming took off 3 bases at V and 4 bases at J, with 6 bases between the two ends. The length of the CDR3 is 11 residues. Looked up from germline, CDR1 is DFQATT and CDR2 is SNEGSKA (reference sequence).

The rearrangement joins TRBV7-2 to TRBJ2-3, with TRBD1 identical over 7 bases. The V and J ends lost 6 bases and 8 bases, in that order; junction bases with no gene match: 14. Germline lookup yields CDR1 SGHTA and CDR2 FQGNSA. The CDR3 runs 15 residues. CDR3 residues: CASSFRGGSLRTQYF. The CDR3 DNA sequence: TGTGCCAGCAGTTTCCGAGGGGGCAGCCTGCGTACGCAGTATTTT.

This clonotype was recorded many times. Relative to the germline gene, one junction end is altered; a read error may explain this. This chain joins TRBV7-7 and TRBJ2-2; possibly TRBD2 for D (5 bases). CDR1 and CDR2 (germline): SSHAT, FNYEAQ (reference sequence). The CDR3 consists of 16 residues. DNA of the CDR3: TGTGCTAGCAGCCCTGGGGTTAGCGCGGACACCGGGGAGCTGTTTTTT. The encoded protein is CASSPGVSADTGELFF.

The sample holds many counts of this clonotype. The chain employs TRBV5-1 and TRBJ1-1; D uncertain. The V end was cut by 4 bases, the J end by 1 base, with 14 bases between. Germline V gene data show CDR1 as SGHRS and CDR2 as YFSETQ. CDR3 length: 15 amino acids. The CDR3 reads CASSEPQMPNTEAFF. CDR3 nucleotides: TGCGCCAGCAGCGAACCGCAGATGCCGAACACTGAAGCTTTCTTT.

CDR3 coding DNA: TGTGCCAGCAGCTTGAGCACTGAAGCTTTCTTT. It encodes CASSLSTEAFF. The chain couples TRBV5-6 to TRBJ1-1; D gene ambiguous. CDR1 is SGHDT, CDR2 YYEEEE, per germline. The CDR3 consists of 11 residues. V was clipped by 1 base and J by 4 bases, with 2 bases between them.